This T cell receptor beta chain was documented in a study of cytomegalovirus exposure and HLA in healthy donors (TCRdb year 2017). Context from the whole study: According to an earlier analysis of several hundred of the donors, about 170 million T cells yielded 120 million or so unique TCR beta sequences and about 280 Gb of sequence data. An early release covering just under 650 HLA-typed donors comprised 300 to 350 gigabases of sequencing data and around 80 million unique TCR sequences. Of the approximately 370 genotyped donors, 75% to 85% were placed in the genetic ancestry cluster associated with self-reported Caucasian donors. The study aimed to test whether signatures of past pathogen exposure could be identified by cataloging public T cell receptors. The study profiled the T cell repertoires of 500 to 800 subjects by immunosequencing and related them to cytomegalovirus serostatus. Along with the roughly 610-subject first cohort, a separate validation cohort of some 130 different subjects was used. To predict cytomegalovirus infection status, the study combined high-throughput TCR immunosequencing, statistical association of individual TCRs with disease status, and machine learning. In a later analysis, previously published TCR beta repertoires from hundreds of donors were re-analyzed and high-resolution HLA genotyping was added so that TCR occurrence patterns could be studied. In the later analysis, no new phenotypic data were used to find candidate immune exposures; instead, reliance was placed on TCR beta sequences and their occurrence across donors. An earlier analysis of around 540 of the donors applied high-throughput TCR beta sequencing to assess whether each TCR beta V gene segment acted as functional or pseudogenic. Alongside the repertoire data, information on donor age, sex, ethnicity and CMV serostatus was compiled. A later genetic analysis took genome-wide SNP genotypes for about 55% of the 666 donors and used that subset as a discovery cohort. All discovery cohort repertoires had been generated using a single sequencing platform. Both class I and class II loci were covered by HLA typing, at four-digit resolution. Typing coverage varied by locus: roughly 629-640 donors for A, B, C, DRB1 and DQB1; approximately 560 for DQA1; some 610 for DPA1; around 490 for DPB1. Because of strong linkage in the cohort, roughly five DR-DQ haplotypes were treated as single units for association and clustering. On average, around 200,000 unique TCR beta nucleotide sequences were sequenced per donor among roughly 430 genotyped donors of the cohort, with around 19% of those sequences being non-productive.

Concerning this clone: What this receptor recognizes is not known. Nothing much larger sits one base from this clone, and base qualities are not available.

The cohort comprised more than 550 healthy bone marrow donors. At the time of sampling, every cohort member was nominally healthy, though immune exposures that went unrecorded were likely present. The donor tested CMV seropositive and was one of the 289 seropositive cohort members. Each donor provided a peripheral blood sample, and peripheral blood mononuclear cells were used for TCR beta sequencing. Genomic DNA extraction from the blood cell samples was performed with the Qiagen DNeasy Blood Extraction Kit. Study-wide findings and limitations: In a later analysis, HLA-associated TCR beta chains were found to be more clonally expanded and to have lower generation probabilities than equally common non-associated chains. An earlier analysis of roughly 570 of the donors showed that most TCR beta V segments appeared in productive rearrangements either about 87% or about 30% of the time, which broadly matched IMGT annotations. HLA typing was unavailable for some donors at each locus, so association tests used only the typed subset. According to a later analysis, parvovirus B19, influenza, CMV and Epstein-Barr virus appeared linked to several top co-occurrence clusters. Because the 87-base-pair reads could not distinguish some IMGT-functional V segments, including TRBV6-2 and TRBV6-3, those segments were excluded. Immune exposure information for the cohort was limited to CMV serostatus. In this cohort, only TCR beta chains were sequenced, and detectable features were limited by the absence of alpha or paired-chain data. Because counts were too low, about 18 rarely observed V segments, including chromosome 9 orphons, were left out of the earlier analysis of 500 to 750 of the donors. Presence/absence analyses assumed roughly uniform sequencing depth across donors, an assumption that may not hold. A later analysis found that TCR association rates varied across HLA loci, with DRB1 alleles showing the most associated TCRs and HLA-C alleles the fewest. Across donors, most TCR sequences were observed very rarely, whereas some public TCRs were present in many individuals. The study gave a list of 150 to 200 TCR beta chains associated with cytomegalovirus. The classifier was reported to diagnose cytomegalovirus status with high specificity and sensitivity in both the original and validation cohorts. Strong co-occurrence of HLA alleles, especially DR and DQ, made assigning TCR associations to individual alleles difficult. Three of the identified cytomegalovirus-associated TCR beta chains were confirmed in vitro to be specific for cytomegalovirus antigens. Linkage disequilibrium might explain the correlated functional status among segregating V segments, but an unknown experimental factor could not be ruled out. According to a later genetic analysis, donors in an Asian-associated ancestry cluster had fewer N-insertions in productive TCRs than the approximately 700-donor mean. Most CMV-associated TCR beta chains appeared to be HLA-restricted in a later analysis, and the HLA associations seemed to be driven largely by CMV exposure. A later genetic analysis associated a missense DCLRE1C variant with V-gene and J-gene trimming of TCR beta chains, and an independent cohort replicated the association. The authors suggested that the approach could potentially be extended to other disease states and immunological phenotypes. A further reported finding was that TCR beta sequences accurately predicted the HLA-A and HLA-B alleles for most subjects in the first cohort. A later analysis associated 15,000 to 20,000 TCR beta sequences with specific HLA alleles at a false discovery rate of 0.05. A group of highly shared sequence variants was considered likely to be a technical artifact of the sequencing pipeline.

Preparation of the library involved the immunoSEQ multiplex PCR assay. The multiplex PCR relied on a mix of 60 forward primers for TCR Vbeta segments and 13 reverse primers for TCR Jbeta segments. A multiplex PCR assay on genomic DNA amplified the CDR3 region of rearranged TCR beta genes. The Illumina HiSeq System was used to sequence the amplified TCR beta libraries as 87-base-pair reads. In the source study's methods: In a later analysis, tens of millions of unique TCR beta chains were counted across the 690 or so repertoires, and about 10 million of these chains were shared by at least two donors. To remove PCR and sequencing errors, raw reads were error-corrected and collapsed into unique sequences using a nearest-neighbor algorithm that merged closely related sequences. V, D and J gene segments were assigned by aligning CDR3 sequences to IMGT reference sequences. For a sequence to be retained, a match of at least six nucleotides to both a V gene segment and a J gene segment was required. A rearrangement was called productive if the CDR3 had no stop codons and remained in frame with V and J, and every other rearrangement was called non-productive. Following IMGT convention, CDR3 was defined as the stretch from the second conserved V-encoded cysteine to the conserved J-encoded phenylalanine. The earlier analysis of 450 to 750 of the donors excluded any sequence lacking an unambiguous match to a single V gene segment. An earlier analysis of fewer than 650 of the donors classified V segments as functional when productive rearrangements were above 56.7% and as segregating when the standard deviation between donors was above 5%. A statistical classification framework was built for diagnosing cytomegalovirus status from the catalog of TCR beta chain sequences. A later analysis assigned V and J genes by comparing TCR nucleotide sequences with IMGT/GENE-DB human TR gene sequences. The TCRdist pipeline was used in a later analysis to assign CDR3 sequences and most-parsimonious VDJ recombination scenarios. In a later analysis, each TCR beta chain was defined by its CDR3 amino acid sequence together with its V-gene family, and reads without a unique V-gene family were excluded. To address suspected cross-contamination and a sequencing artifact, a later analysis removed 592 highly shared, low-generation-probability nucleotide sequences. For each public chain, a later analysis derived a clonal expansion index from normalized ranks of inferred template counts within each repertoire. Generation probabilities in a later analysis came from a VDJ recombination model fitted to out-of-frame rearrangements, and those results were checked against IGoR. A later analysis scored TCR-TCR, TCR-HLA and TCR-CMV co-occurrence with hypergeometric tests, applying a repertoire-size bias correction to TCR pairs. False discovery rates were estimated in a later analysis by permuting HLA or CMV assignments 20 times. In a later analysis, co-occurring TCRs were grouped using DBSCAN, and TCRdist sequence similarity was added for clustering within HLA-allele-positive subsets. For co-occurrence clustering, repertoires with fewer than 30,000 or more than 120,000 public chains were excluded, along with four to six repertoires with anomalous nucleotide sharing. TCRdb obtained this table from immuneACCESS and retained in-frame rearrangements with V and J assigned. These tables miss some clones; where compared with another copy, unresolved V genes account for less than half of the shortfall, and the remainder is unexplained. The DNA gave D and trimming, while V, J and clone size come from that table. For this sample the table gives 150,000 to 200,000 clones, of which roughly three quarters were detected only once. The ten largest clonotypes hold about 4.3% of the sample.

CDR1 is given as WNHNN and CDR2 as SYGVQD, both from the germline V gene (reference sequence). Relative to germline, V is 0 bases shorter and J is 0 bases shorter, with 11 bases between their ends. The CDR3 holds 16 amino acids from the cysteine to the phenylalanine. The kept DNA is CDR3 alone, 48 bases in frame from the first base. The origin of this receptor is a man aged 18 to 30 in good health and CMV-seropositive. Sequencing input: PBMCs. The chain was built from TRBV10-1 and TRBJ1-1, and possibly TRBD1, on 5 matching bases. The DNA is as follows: TGCGCCAGCAGTGAGTCGGTCAGGGATATGAACACTGAAGCTTTCTTT. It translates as CASSESVRDMNTEAFF.